This T cell receptor beta chain emerged from a study of preoperative IRX-2 immunotherapy in early breast cancer. Using immunoSEQ multiplex PCR, the repertoire was profiled, and TCRdb retains in-frame clones only, with some absent. The table has around 25,000 clones, 70% to 90% seen once; the top ten hold about 30%. CDR1 SGHNT and CDR2 YYREEE come from the germline V gene (reference sequence). This CDR3 has 14 residues. V lost 0 bases to trimming and J lost 1 base, with 7 bases between them. Treatment specified: preoperative locoregional IRX-2 cytokine immunotherapy. Samples came from a phase Ib trial of preoperative locoregional IRX-2 cytokine immunotherapy.

This TCR derives from a human donor with breast cancer. J is TRBJ2-5 and V is TRBV5-4, with no clear D. The source material was tumor tissue, sampled after IRX-2 immunotherapy. CDR3 loop: CASSLGGFQETQYF. The CDR3 DNA follows: TGTGCCAGCAGCTTGGGCGGATTCCAAGAGACCCAGTACTTC.